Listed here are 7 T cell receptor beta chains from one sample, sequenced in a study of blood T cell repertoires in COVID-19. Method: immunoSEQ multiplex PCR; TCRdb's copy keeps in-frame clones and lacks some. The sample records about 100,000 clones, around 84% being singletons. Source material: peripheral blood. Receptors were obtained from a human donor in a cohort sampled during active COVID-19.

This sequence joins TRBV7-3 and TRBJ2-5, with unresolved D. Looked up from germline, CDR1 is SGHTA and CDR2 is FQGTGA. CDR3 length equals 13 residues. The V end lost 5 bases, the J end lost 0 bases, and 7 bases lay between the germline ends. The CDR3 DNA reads TGTGCCAGCAGCCGGAGCGACCAAGAGACCCAGTACTTC. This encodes CASSRSDQETQYF.

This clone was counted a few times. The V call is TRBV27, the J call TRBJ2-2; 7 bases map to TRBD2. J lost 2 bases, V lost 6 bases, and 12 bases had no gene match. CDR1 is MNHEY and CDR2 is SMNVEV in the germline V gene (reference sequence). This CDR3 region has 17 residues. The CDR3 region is CASSPTRLAANTGELFF. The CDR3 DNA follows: TGTGCCAGCAGCCCGACGCGGCTAGCGGCTAACACCGGGGAGCTGTTTTTT.

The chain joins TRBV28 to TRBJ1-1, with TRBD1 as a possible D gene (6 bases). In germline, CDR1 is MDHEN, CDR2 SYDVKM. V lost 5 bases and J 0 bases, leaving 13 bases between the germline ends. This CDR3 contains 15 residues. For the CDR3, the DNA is TGTGCCAGCAGTAGAACAGGGTTCTTGAACACTGAAGCTTTCTTT. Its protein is CASSRTGFLNTEAFF.

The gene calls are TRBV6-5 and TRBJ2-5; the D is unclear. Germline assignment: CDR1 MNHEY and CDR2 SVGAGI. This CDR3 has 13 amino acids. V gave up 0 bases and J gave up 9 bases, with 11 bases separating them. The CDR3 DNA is TGTGCCAGCAGTTACTCGGGTGGGCAGGCCCAGTACTTC. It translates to CASSYSGGQAQYF.

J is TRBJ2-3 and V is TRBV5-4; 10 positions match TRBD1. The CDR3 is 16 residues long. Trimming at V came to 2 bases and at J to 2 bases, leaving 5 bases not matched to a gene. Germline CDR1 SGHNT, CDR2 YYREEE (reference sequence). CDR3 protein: CASSFPGTGDTDTQYF. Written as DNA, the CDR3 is TGTGCCAGCAGCTTCCCCGGGACAGGGGACACAGATACGCAGTATTTT. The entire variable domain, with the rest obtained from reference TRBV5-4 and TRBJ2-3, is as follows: ETGVTQSPTHLIKTRGQQVTLRCSSQSGHNTVSWYQQALGQGPQFIFQYYREEENGRGNFPPRFSGLQFPNYSSELNVNALELDDSALYLCASSFPGTGDTDTQYFGPGTRLTVL.

Here the CDR3 DNA reads TGTGCCAGCAGCCAAGTTTCCACAGCCGAGACCCAGTACTTC. Residues: CASSQVSTAETQYF. V gene TRBV3-1 (or the pseudogene TRBV3-2) combines with J gene TRBJ2-5; no reliable D call. Germline loops: CDR1 LGHDT, CDR2 YNNKEL (reference sequence). The germline V and J ends were trimmed by 1 base and 5 bases, with 11 bases remaining between them. This CDR3 comprises 14 residues.

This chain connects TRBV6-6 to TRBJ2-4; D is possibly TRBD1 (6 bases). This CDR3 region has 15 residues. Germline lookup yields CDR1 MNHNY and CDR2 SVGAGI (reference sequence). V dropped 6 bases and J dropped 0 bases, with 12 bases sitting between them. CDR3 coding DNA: TGTGCCAGCAGCCAGGGACATTCAGCCAAAAACATTCAGTACTTC. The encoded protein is CASSQGHSAKNIQYF.